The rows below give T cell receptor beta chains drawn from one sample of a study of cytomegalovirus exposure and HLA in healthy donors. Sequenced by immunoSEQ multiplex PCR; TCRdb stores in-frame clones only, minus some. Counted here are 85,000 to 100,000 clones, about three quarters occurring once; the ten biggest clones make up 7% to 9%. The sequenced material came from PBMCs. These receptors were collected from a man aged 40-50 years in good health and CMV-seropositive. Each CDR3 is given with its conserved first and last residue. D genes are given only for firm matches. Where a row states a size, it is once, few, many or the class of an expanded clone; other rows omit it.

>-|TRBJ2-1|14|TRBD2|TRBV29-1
CSVEGLAGNNEQFF
TGCAGCGTTGAGGGACTAGCGGGTAACAATGAGCAGTTCTTC
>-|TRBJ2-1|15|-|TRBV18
CASSPPQSGINEQFF
TGTGCCAGCTCACCACCCCAGTCGGGGATCAATGAGCAGTTCTTC
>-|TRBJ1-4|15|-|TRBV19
CASSTTGTANEKLFF
TGTGCCAGTAGTACCACAGGGACGGCTAATGAAAAACTGTTTTTT
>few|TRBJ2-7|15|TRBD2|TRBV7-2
CASSRGLAGAYEQYF
TGTGCCAGCAGCCGGGGACTAGCGGGGGCCTACGAGCAGTACTTC
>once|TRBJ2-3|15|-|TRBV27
CASSLGGLSTDTQYF
TGTGCCAGCAGTTTGGGGGGACTTAGCACAGATACGCAGTATTTT
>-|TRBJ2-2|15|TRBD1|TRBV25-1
CASSDPTGGWGELFF
TGTGCCAGCAGTGACCCGACAGGGGGGTGGGGGGAGCTGTTTTTT
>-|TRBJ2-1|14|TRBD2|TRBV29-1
CSAVLAGGYNEQFF
TGCAGCGCGGTACTAGCGGGAGGCTACAATGAGCAGTTCTTC
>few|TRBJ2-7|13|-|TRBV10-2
CASSEERVYEQYF
TGCGCCAGCAGTGAGGAACGGGTTTACGAGCAGTACTTC
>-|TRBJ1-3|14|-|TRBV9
CASSVGTGGNTIYF
TGTGCCAGCAGCGTAGGGACGGGGGGAAACACCATATATTTT
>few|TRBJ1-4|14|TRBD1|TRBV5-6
CASSRQGGNEKLFF
TGTGCCAGCAGTCGACAGGGGGGTAATGAAAAACTGTTTTTT
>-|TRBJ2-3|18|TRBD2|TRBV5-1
CASSLGRTSGDLPDTQYF
TGCGCCAGCAGCTTGGGGAGGACTAGCGGGGACCTGCCAGATACGCAGTATTTT
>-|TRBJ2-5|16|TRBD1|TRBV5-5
CASSPLPGQGGETQYF
TGTGCCAGCAGCCCTCTACCTGGACAGGGCGGAGAGACCCAGTACTTC
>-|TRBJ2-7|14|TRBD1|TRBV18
CASSPRTGEYEQYF
TGTGCCAGCTCACCGAGGACAGGGGAGTACGAGCAGTACTTC
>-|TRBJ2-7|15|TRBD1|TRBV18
CASSPLGTESYEQYF
TGTGCCAGCTCACCACTCGGGACAGAGTCCTACGAGCAGTACTTC
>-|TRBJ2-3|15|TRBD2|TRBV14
CASSRAGLAVDTQYF
TGTGCCAGCAGCCGTGCGGGACTAGCAGTAGATACGCAGTATTTT
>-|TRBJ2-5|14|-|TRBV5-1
CASSFFLVKETQYF
TGCGCCAGCAGCTTTTTTCTAGTGAAAGAGACCCAGTACTTC
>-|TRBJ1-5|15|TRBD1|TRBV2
CASSRSTGWDQPQHF
TGTGCCAGCAGCCGATCGACAGGGTGGGATCAGCCCCAGCATTTT
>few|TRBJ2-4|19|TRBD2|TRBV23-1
CASSQGPGLAELAKNIQYF
TGCGCCAGCAGTCAGGGACCCGGACTAGCGGAATTAGCCAAAAACATTCAGTACTTC
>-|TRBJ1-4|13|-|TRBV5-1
CASSLGGSEKLFF
TGCGCCAGCAGCTTGGGCGGGTCTGAAAAACTGTTTTTT
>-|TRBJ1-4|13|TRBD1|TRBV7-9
CASSPWDSEKLFF
TGTGCCAGCAGCCCCTGGGACAGTGAAAAACTGTTTTTT
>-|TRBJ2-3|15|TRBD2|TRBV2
CASSDEAGGRDTQYF
TGTGCCAGCAGTGATGAAGCGGGGGGTCGGGATACGCAGTATTTT
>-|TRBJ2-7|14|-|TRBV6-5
CASSYSGRAYEQYF
TGTGCCAGCAGTTACTCGGGCAGGGCCTACGAGCAGTACTTC
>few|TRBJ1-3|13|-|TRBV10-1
CASSEGAGNTIYF
TGCGCCAGCAGTGAAGGGGCTGGAAACACCATATATTTT
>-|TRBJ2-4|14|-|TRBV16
CASSPDRVKNIQYF
TGTGCCAGCAGCCCGGACAGAGTCAAAAACATTCAGTACTTC
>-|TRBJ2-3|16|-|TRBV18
CASSPPGGASTDTQYF
TGTGCCAGCTCACCACCGGGGGGTGCTAGCACAGATACGCAGTATTTT
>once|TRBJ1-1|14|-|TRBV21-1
CASSKGEQTREAFF
TGTGCCAGCAGCAAGGGCGAACAGACCAGAGAAGCTTTCTTT
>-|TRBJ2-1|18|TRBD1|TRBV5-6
CASSRGQGARSSYNEQFF
TGTGCCAGCAGCCGCGGACAGGGTGCCCGGAGCTCCTACAATGAGCAGTTCTTC
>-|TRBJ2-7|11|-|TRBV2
CASSEEAGQYF
TGTGCCAGCAGTGAGGAGGCGGGGCAGTACTTC
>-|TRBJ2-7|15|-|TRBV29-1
CSVSGFGGGLYEQYF
TGCAGCGTTAGTGGGTTCGGGGGTGGACTCTACGAGCAGTACTTC
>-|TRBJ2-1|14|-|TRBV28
CASSLSPGNNEQFF
TGTGCCAGCAGTTTATCACCCGGTAACAATGAGCAGTTCTTC
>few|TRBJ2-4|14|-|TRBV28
CASKLLLAKNIQYF
TGTGCCAGCAAGTTACTACTAGCCAAAAACATTCAGTACTTC
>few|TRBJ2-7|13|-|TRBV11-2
CASSPSPAYEQYF
TGTGCCAGCAGCCCTTCCCCCGCCTACGAGCAGTACTTC
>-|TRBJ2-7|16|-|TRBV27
CASSAIGSTATNEQYF
TGTGCCAGCAGTGCTATCGGCTCGACAGCTACTAACGAGCAGTACTTC
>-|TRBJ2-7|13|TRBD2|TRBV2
CASTRTSGSEQYF
TGTGCCAGCACCCGGACTAGCGGGAGCGAGCAGTACTTC
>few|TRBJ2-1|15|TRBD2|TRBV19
CASILRAGVGNEQFF
TGTGCCAGCATTCTTAGAGCGGGAGTAGGAAATGAGCAGTTCTTC
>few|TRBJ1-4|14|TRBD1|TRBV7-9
CASSRQGPSEKLFF
TGTGCCAGCAGCCGACAGGGGCCTTCCGAAAAACTGTTTTTT
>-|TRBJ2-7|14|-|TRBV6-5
CASSYSTGDYEQYF
TGTGCCAGCAGTTACTCGACGGGAGACTACGAGCAGTACTTC
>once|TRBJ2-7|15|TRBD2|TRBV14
CASSQGAGSSYEQYF
TGTGCCAGCAGCCAGGGAGCGGGGAGCTCCTACGAGCAGTACTTC
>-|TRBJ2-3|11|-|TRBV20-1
CSASHTDTQYF
TGCAGTGCTTCACACACAGATACGCAGTATTTT
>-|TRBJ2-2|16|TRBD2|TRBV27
CASSFFRGGAIGELFF
TGTGCCAGCAGTTTTTTTCGCGGGGGGGCGATCGGGGAGCTGTTTTTT
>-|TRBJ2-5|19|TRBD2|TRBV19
CASSMWGGDVGGLLETQYF
TGTGCCAGTAGTATGTGGGGGGGGGACGTGGGTGGGCTTCTAGAGACCCAGTACTTC
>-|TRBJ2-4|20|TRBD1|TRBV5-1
CASSPGGGQGTSLAKNIQYF
TGCGCCAGCAGCCCGGGTGGGGGACAGGGGACTTCCTTAGCCAAAAACATTCAGTACTTC
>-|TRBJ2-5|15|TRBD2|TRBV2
CASEGASGRSETQYF
TGTGCCAGCGAGGGGGCTAGCGGGAGGTCAGAGACCCAGTACTTC
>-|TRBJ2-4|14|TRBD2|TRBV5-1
CASSLSAGENIQYF
TGCGCCAGCAGCTTATCAGCGGGAGAAAACATTCAGTACTTC